The 26 T cell receptor beta chains reported below all come from one sample, sequenced in a study of Tregs in tolerant kidney transplant recipients (dated by TCRdb to between 2017 and 2020). This specimen's time point label, per the study, means: 6 months after combined kidney and bone marrow transplant. The transplants used related donors with nonmyeloablative bone marrow transplantation, and mixed chimerism in the human trials was transient. Receptor amplification or capture employed the immunoSEQ multiplex PCR assay. TCRdb's version of the immuneACCESS table is confined to in-frame rearrangements and falls short of the full clone set. An unresolved V gene accounts for under half of the shortfall where checked; the remainder is of unknown origin. The sample table includes about 23,000 clones. The ten largest clones capture more than 3.5% of the sample. The source material was CD4+ T cells from blood (PBMCs), sampled 6 months after the transplant. The receptors derive from a human patient who received a combined kidney and bone marrow transplant. Following a transplant, some T lymphocytes may have been derived from the graft donor.

On this clone: The CDR3 is cut off 3 residues early in the read; its end comes from the germline J gene. The V call is TRBV7-6, the J call TRBJ2-7; 7 nucleotides agree with TRBD2. J was trimmed by 6 bases and V by 2 bases; bases with no gene match: 1. Per the germline V gene, CDR1 is SGHVS and CDR2 is FNYEAQ. This CDR3 has 12 amino acids. CDR3 DNA (partial): TGTGCCAGCAGCTTATGGACTAGCGAG. Residues: CASSLWTSE. In full, the CDR3 is CASSLWTSEQYF.

Turning to this clone: The CDR3 is cut off 3 residues early in the read; its end comes from the germline J gene. This chain connects TRBV20-1 to TRBJ1-5, with 10 positions matching TRBD1. V dropped 5 bases and J dropped 5; count of bases not matched to a gene: 3. This CDR3 has 13 amino acids. Per germline, CDR1 DFQATT and CDR2 SNEGSKA (reference sequence). CDR3 bases read: TGCAGTGCTCGGACAGGGGGATATCAGCCC. Translation: CSARTGGYQP. The entire CDR3 reads CSARTGGYQPQHF.

This clone ranks as medium-sized (0.01 to 0.1%) in terms of frequency. Coverage ceases 3 residues before the CDR3 finishes, and the germline J gene fills in the end. The chain employs TRBV20-1 and TRBJ2-7; 9 bases are a match to TRBD1. Trimming took 1 base from V and 2 from J; bases not matched to a gene: 3. The CDR3 totals 14 residues. Germline V lookup: CDR1 DFQATT, CDR2 SNEGSKA (reference sequence). The sequenced CDR3 bases are TGCAGTGCTAGAGGGACAGGGGTTCCCTACGAG. It translates to CSARGTGVPYE. The entire CDR3 protein is CSARGTGVPYEQYF.

Concerning this clone itself: The junction does not match germline at one end; this may be a read error. The read terminates 3 residues before the CDR3 end, so the remaining end is supplied by the germline J gene. The V and J genes are TRBV4-2 and TRBJ1-4, with a possible D match to TRBD1 (6 bases). Looked up from germline, CDR1 is LGHNA and CDR2 is YNFKEQ. This CDR3 comprises 20 residues. The DNA read from the CDR3 is TGTCCCAGCAGCCACAAAACTCAGGGGCGCTTTCCCGCAACTAATGAAAAA. Translated: CPSSHKTQGRFPATNEK. The CDR3 in its entirety is CPSSHKTQGRFPATNEKLFF.

As to this clone: The read terminates 3 residues before the CDR3 end, so the remaining end is supplied by the germline J gene. The chain employs TRBV5-1 and TRBJ2-7, with TRBD2 matching over 11 bases. This CDR3 contains 15 residues. Looked up from germline, CDR1 is SGHRS and CDR2 is YFSETQ. With 5 bases clipped from V and 6 bases from J, the junction kept 10 bases outside the gene matches. The CDR3 sequence is CASRPGTSGGIEQYF. CDR3 bases read: TGCGCCAGCAGACCCGGGACTAGCGGAGGGATCGAG.

Remarks on this clone: The CDR3 end lies 3 residues beyond the end of the read and is filled in from the germline J gene. The chain uses TRBV6-4 and TRBJ2-3; D uncertain. The CDR3 length is 14 residues. The V end was cut by 6 bases, the J end by 2 bases, with 12 bases between. Germline values: CDR1 MRHNA, CDR2 SNTAGT. The CDR3 loop is CASRSTPSTDTQYF. CDR3 bases read: TGTGCCAGCAGGAGTACTCCATCCACAGATACG.

About this clone: The read terminates 3 residues before the CDR3 end, so the remaining end is supplied by the germline J gene. The chain has TRBV10-2 and TRBJ2-1, with D perhaps matching TRBD1 (5 bases). The CDR3 spans 12 residues. The ends were cut back, 6 bases at V and 8 bases at J, with 11 bases in the middle. Germline loops: CDR1 WSHSY, CDR2 SAAADI. The CDR3 sequence: CASRSKGDEQFF. CDR3 DNA, as far as it was read: TGCGCCAGCAGGTCTAAAGGGGATGAG.

A note on this clone: The read falls 3 residues short of the CDR3 end, and the missing part is taken from the germline J gene. The V and J genes are TRBV6-2 or TRBV6-3 and TRBJ2-1; the match to TRBD2 covers 8 bases. Trimming removed 6 bases from V and 2 bases from J; junction bases left unmatched: 12. This CDR3 spans 17 amino acids. CDR1 MNHEY and CDR2 SVGEGT come from the germline V gene. CDR3 protein: CASSPSGASGPYNEQFF. The covered CDR3 bases are TGTGCCAGCAGCCCCTCTGGGGCTAGCGGGCCCTACAATGAG.

As concerns this clone: The missing CDR3 end, 3 residues past where the read stops, is filled in from the germline J gene. The gene calls are TRBV19 and TRBJ1-1; 9 positions match TRBD1. The V gene's germline CDR1 is LNHDA and CDR2 SQIVND (reference sequence). The CDR3 length is 15 residues. V dropped 7 bases and J dropped 3; count of bases not matched to a gene: 9. The CDR3 loop reads CASTTPGQGYTEAFF. The DNA read from the CDR3 is TGTGCCAGTACAACCCCCGGACAGGGGTACACTGAA.

A remark on this clone: The CDR3 extends 3 residues past the end of the read, so its final part is completed from the germline J gene. V is TRBV7-8 and J is TRBJ2-7, with 9 bases matching TRBD2. The junction had 11 bases not matched to a gene; V was cut back by 5 bases and J by 3 bases. The germline V gene encodes CDR1 SGHVS and CDR2 FQNEAQ. This CDR3 region has 16 residues. CDR3 amino acids: CASSPTTSGRFYEQYF. The part of the CDR3 DNA that was read is TGTGCCAGCAGCCCCACGACTAGCGGCCGTTTCTACGAG.

With regard to this clone: The missing CDR3 end, 3 residues past where the read stops, is filled in from the germline J gene. The chain recombines TRBV12-3 or TRBV12-4 with TRBJ2-5; a weak D match, TRBD2 (5 bases). Trimming took off 3 bases at V and 2 bases at J, with 10 bases between the two ends. CDR3 length equals 14 residues. The covered CDR3 bases are TGTGCCAGCAGTTTTGAAGCGGTTCAAGAGACC. Translation gives CASSFEAVQET. From start to end, the CDR3 is CASSFEAVQETQYF.

Points on this clone: The sequenced fragment ends 3 residues before the CDR3 boundary, so the rest is inferred from the germline J gene. This chain joins TRBV14 and TRBJ2-1; TRBD1 might be the D (6 bases). The CDR3 has 15 amino acids. The V and J ends lost 0 bases and 8 bases respectively, with 14 bases between them. Looked up from germline, CDR1 is SGHDN and CDR2 is FVKESK. The covered CDR3 bases are TGTGCCAGCAGCCAAGAGGAAAACAGGGAACATGAG. This sequence encodes CASSQEENREHE. The whole CDR3 sequence is CASSQEENREHEQFF.

On this clone: The read ends 3 residues shy of where the CDR3 ends; the end is completed using the germline J gene. The chain couples TRBV7-8 to TRBJ1-2; 10 positions match TRBD1. Germline lookup yields CDR1 SGHVS and CDR2 FQNEAQ. The CDR3 has 15 amino acids. Losses at the gene ends were 4 bases for V and 5 bases for J; bases not matched to a gene: 7. CDR3 bases read: TGTGCCAGCAGCTCTACAGACAGGGGGCTTTATGGC. Translation gives CASSSTDRGLYG. The whole CDR3 is CASSSTDRGLYGYTF. Together with reference TRBV7-8 and TRBJ1-2, the CDR3 gives the full variable domain: GAGVSQSPRYKVAKRGQDVALRCDPISGHVSLFWYQQALGQGPEFLTYFQNEAQLDKSGLPSDRFFAERPEGSVSTLKIQRTQQEDSAVYLCASSSTDRGLYGYTFGSGTRLTVV.

Turning to this clone: The read gets to within 3 residues of the CDR3 end, and the germline J gene fills in the rest. The chain links TRBV20-1 to TRBJ1-1; maybe TRBD1 (6 bases). Germline V gives CDR1 DFQATT, CDR2 SNEGSKA (reference sequence). The germline V and J ends were trimmed by 0 bases and 2 bases, with 10 bases remaining between them. The CDR3 is 14 residues long. The CDR3 DNA, read in part, is TGCAGTGCTAGAGATCGACAGGCTAACACTGAA. Residues: CSARDRQANTE. The whole CDR3 is CSARDRQANTEAFF.

The CDR3 region is CAWSRADVNQPQHF. CDR3 DNA, as far as it was read: TGTGCCTGGAGCAGGGCGGATGTGAATCAGCCC. The rearrangement joins TRBV30 to TRBJ1-5; D is possibly TRBD1 (5 bases). Coverage ceases 3 residues before the CDR3 finishes, and the germline J gene fills in the end. The CDR3 covers 14 residues. CDR1 and CDR2 from the germline V gene are GTSNPN and SVGIG (reference sequence). V lost 3 bases, J lost 4 bases, and 13 bases lay in between.

With respect to this clone: The read stops 3 residues short of the end of the CDR3; the missing end is completed from the germline J gene. This chain uses TRBV5-1 with TRBJ1-1; 7 bases are shared with TRBD1. V dropped 4 bases and J dropped 0; count of bases not matched to a gene: 3. CDR1 SGHRS and CDR2 YFSETQ come from the germline V gene. The length of the CDR3 is 14 residues. The CDR3 spells CASSPQGVNTEAFF. The covered CDR3 bases are TGCGCCAGCAGCCCCCAGGGGGTGAACACTGAA.

On this clone itself: Coverage ceases 3 residues before the CDR3 finishes, and the germline J gene fills in the end. The rearrangement joins TRBV10-3 to TRBJ1-4; D perhaps matches TRBD1 (6 bases). Trimming took 11 bases from V and 7 from J, leaving 17 bases between them. This CDR3 has 13 residues. The germline V gene has CDR1 ENHRY and CDR2 SYGVKD. This chain's CDR3 is CAASGTNLEKLFF. CDR3 bases read: TGTGCCGCCTCCGGGACAAATCTTGAAAAA.

About this clone: Coverage ceases 3 residues before the CDR3 finishes, and the germline J gene fills in the end. This chain uses TRBV10-3 with TRBJ1-6, with D perhaps matching TRBD1 (6 bases). Germline V gives CDR1 ENHRY, CDR2 SYGVKD. The V and J ends lost 4 bases and 10 bases respectively, with 17 bases between them. The CDR3 sequence is 15 residues long. The CDR3 protein is CAISGSGQSSSPLHF. The CDR3 DNA, read in part, is TGTGCCATCAGTGGTTCAGGACAGTCGTCCTCACCC.

To note about this clone: The read terminates 3 residues ahead of where the CDR3 ends, so the germline J gene completes it. This chain links TRBV5-5 with TRBJ2-1; tentative D call: TRBD1 (5 bases). The ends were cut back, 2 bases at V and 4 bases at J, with 13 bases in the middle. Germline V lookup: CDR1 SGHKS, CDR2 YYEKEE (reference sequence). The CDR3 consists of 15 residues. CDR3 protein: CASSFDGARYNEQFF. CDR3 DNA (partial): TGTGCCAGCAGCTTTGATGGGGCCAGGTACAATGAG.

Concerning this clone: The CDR3 end is not reached by the read, which stops 3 residues before it; the germline J gene fills it in. This chain links TRBV10-3 with TRBJ1-1; 8 positions agree with TRBD1. The V gene end was trimmed by 10 bases and the J gene end by 2 bases; junction bases not matched to a gene: 6. This CDR3 is 13 amino acids long. Germline values: CDR1 ENHRY, CDR2 SYGVKD. CDR3 in amino acids: CATQGARNTEAFF. CDR3 bases read: TGTGCCACCCAGGGGGCGCGAAACACTGAA.

As regards this clone: The CDR3 end is not reached by the read, which stops 3 residues before it; the germline J gene fills it in. This sequence joins TRBV2 and TRBJ2-2, with TRBD1 as a possible D gene (5 bases). V lost 8 bases, J lost 7 bases, and 23 bases lay in between. CDR3 size: 16 residues. The germline V gene has CDR1 SNHLY and CDR2 FYNNEI. CDR3 loop: CASLGDRKETHGELFF. The sequenced CDR3 bases are TGTGCCAGCCTAGGGGATAGAAAAGAGACCCACGGGGAG.

Notes on this clone: The CDR3 extends 3 residues past the end of the read, so its final part is completed from the germline J gene. This chain joins TRBV6-1 and TRBJ1-1; D gene uncertain. This CDR3 region has 13 residues. Germline V CDR1 and CDR2: MNHNS, SASEGT. Trimming cost V 4 bases and J 2 bases, with 8 bases left between them. CDR3 bases read: TGTGCCAGCAGTGTACCCAGAAACACTGAA. Translating gives CASSVPRNTE. In full, the CDR3 is CASSVPRNTEAFF.

With regard to this clone: The read halts 3 residues ahead of the CDR3 end, with the missing end drawn from the germline J gene. V gene TRBV6-2 or TRBV6-3 combines with J gene TRBJ1-4; maybe TRBD1 (5 bases). Germline V gives CDR1 MNHEY, CDR2 SVGEGT. The CDR3 totals 16 residues. V was pared by 6 bases and J by 5 bases, with 19 bases between. The chain's CDR3 is CASSSPDRPSNEKLFF. The covered CDR3 bases are TGTGCCAGCAGCAGCCCAGACAGACCTTCGAATGAAAAA.

For this clone: The CDR3 is cut off 3 residues early in the read; its end comes from the germline J gene. The rearrangement uses TRBV19 and TRBJ1-6, with unresolved D. The CDR3 is 13 residues long. The germline V gene encodes CDR1 LNHDA and CDR2 SQIVND (reference sequence). The CDR3 loop reads CASSIDPAGPLHF. The CDR3 bases that were read are TGTGCCAGTAGTATAGATCCAGCAGGCCCC.

On this clone: The observed sequence ends 3 residues before the CDR3 terminus, with the missing tail filled in from the germline J gene. The chain uses TRBV18 and TRBJ1-1; TRBD1 matches at 9 bases. The V segment lost 6 bases and the J segment 5 bases; nucleotides outside the gene matches: 7. This CDR3 is built from 14 residues. CDR1 KGHSH and CDR2 LQKENI come from the germline V gene. Partial CDR3 DNA: TGTGCCAGCTCCCAGGGACAGGGAGGGACTGAA. Its protein is CASSQGQGGTE. The entire CDR3 sequence reads CASSQGQGGTEAFF.

Details on this clone: Read sequence stops 3 residues before the CDR3 end, and the germline J gene provides the missing end. The chain uses TRBV5-1 and TRBJ1-5; D is ambiguous. The germline V gene has CDR1 SGHRS and CDR2 YFSETQ. Trimming shortened V by 1 base and J by 2 bases, and 10 bases separated the two germline ends. The CDR3 runs 15 residues. CDR3 protein: CASSLSGEGNQPQHF. Partial CDR3 DNA: TGCGCCAGCAGCTTGTCCGGGGAAGGCAATCAGCCC.